The 14 T cell receptor beta chains given below trace back to one sample, sequenced in a study of blood T cell repertoires in COVID-19. Here immunoSEQ multiplex PCR was the method, and the copy in TCRdb shows in-frame clones only, minus some. Of roughly 250,000 clones detected, 82% appear once; the ten largest clones hold under 15%. The sample taken for sequencing was peripheral blood. All receptors come from an older woman with active or convalescent COVID-19.

This clone came up a few times. The chain has TRBV7-6 and TRBJ1-1; possibly TRBD1 for D (5 bases). CDR3 length: 13 residues. V shed 4 bases and J shed 1 base, with 7 bases lying between them. The germline CDR1 and CDR2 sequences are SGHVS and FNYEAQ. This CDR3 is CASSYQGNTEAFF. CDR3 DNA sequence: TGTGCCAGCAGCTATCAGGGGAACACTGAAGCTTTCTTT.

The chain carries TRBV11-2 and TRBJ1-2, with 7 bases identical to TRBD1. This CDR3 has 14 amino acids. Germline trimming cut 5 bases from V and 2 bases from J; bases unmatched to any gene: 5. CDR1 is SGHAT and CDR2 is FQNNGV in the germline V gene. Written as DNA, the CDR3 is TGTGCCAGCAGCACGCCCAGGGGGAACTATGGCTACACCTTC. This sequence encodes CASSTPRGNYGYTF.

The chain carries TRBV5-6 and TRBJ1-6; D ambiguous. From germline, CDR1 is SGHDT and CDR2 YYEEEE. CDR3 size: 12 residues. Trimming removed 4 bases at V and 7 bases at J, with 6 bases between. DNA for the CDR3: TGTGCCAGCAGCCTTATAAATTCACCCCTCCACTTT. It specifies CASSLINSPLHF.

This clone was seen just once. This chain connects TRBV3-1 (or the pseudogene TRBV3-2) to TRBJ2-2, with D tentatively TRBD2 (6 bases). Germline-derived CDR1 and CDR2 are LGHDT and YNNKEL (reference sequence). This CDR3 region has 16 residues. Trimming shortened V by 5 bases and J by 0 bases, and 13 bases separated the two germline ends. The CDR3 loop is CASSSAGTPNTGELFF. For the CDR3, the DNA is TGTGCCAGCAGCTCAGCCGGGACTCCGAACACCGGGGAGCTGTTTTTT.

The V call is TRBV6-5, the J call TRBJ2-7; 7 nucleotides line up with TRBD2. This CDR3 has 13 amino acids. The germline V gene encodes CDR1 MNHEY and CDR2 SVGAGI. V was pared by 6 bases and J by 6 bases, with 8 bases of the junction left unmatched. CDR3 bases: TGTGCCAGCAGAGCGGGACTAATCTCCGAGCAGTACTTC. Translating gives CASRAGLISEQYF.

V gene TRBV2 combines with J gene TRBJ1-2; TRBD1 aligns across 7 bases. The trim removed 0 bases at V and 7 bases at J, leaving 14 bases unmatched. The germline CDR1 and CDR2 sequences are SNHLY and FYNNEI. CDR3 length: 17 amino acids. CDR3 DNA sequence: TGTGCCAGCAGTGAAGCGCTTCTTGAGAAGGGGGCGCCTGGCTACACCTTC. Protein product: CASSEALLEKGAPGYTF.

The rearrangement links TRBV18 to TRBJ1-1; 12 bases align to TRBD1. The length of the CDR3 is 18 residues. Germline CDR1 KGHSH, CDR2 LQKENI. V dropped 3 bases and J dropped 3; count of bases not matched to a gene: 11. DNA of the CDR3: TGTGCCAGCTCACCCCCCGGGACAGGGGGCGGAGGCTACACTGAAGCTTTCTTT. Protein product: CASSPPGTGGGGYTEAFF.

V is TRBV9 and J is TRBJ1-1; D is ambiguous. The CDR3 runs 14 residues. Trimming left V 0 bases short and J 4 bases short, with 10 bases between. Germline CDR1 and CDR2: SGDLS and YYNGEE. CDR3 sequence: CASSVGERPTEAFF. In DNA, the CDR3 is TGTGCCAGCAGCGTAGGGGAGCGCCCCACTGAAGCTTTCTTT.

This chain joins TRBV4-3 and TRBJ1-2, with 7 nucleotides matching TRBD1. The V and J ends lost 0 bases and 4 bases, in that order; junction bases with no gene match: 5. Germline V gene data show CDR1 as LGHNA and CDR2 as YSLEER. The length of the CDR3 is 15 residues. In DNA, the CDR3 is TGCGCCAGCAGCCAAGAGAGGGGGCACAGCTATGGCTACACCTTC. Its protein is CASSQERGHSYGYTF.

Here the CDR3 DNA reads TGTGCCAGCAGCGTAGGGGTTTGGGGGCGCGAGGAAAAACTGTTTTTT. The encoded protein is CASSVGVWGREEKLFF. The V gene is TRBV9, the J gene TRBJ1-4; D may be TRBD1 (6 bases). Trimming removed 0 bases from V and 8 bases from J, with 17 bases in between. There are 16 residues in the CDR3. Germline CDR1 reads SGDLS; CDR2 reads YYNGEE.

The chain recombines TRBV5-1 with TRBJ1-1; 8 positions agree with TRBD1. This CDR3 is 14 amino acids long. Trimming at V came to 4 bases and at J to 5 bases, leaving 7 bases not matched to a gene. CDR1 is SGHRS, CDR2 YFSETQ, per germline. The CDR3 here is CASSTRQGRTEAFF. CDR3 bases: TGCGCCAGCAGCACACGACAGGGGAGAACTGAAGCTTTCTTT.

This clone was counted between two and nine times. The chain links TRBV5-5 to TRBJ2-7, with D tentatively TRBD2 (5 bases). The germline gives CDR1 SGHKS, CDR2 YYEKEE (reference sequence). The CDR3 extends over 14 amino acids. V lost 0 bases and J lost 5, with 12 bases in between. The CDR3 loop is CASSLARGRDEQYF. CDR3 sequence (DNA): TGTGCCAGCAGCTTGGCCCGGGGTCGGGACGAGCAGTACTTC.

This clone appeared a few times. J is TRBJ2-7 and V is TRBV5-8, with 7 bases lining up with TRBD1. CDR3 length equals 13 residues. V was pared by 4 bases and J by 3 bases, with 4 bases of the junction left unmatched. Germline CDR1 SGHTS, CDR2 YDEGEE. Written as DNA, the CDR3 is TGTGCCAGCAGCCGAGGGACAGACTACGAGCAGTACTTC. It codes for CASSRGTDYEQYF.

The V call is TRBV19, the J call TRBJ2-3, with TRBD1 as a possible D gene (5 bases). V was shortened by 7 bases and J by 2 bases, with 16 bases between the two germline ends. The germline CDR1 and CDR2 sequences are LNHDA and SQIVND (reference sequence). The CDR3 totals 15 residues. The CDR3 reads CASNPSGKVTDTQYF. In DNA form, the CDR3 reads TGTGCCAGTAACCCCTCAGGGAAAGTCACAGATACGCAGTATTTT.